These 20 T cell receptor beta chains share one sample of origin, sequenced in a study of blood T cell repertoires in COVID-19 (dated by TCRdb to the early 2020s). The library was obtained by the immunoSEQ multiplex PCR assay. The table was pulled from immuneACCESS by TCRdb, which kept in-frame rearrangements only. Such tables lose some clones; where checked, under half of the loss comes from unresolved V genes, and the rest has no known cause. The sample table holds nearly 400,000 clones, of which about nine tenths were seen once. 1.7% of the sample lies in the top ten. The material sequenced was PBMCs or T cells enriched from blood (not recorded which). These receptors were collected from a woman in her twenties or thirties who had recovered from COVID-19.

Written as DNA, the CDR3 is TGTGCCAGTAGTAAGACAGTTCATCAGCCCCAGCATTTT. This sequence encodes CASSKTVHQPQHF. V and J are TRBV19 and TRBJ1-5; tentatively, D is TRBD1 (5 bases). Germline V gives CDR1 LNHDA, CDR2 SQIVND (reference sequence). V was shortened by 4 bases and J by 5 bases, with 9 bases between the two germline ends. CDR3 length equals 13 residues.

V and J are TRBV4-1 and TRBJ1-5, with D possibly being TRBD1 (5 bases). The V and J ends lost 1 base and 1 base respectively, with 17 bases between them. Germline assignment: CDR1 MGHRA and CDR2 YSYEKL. The CDR3 length is 18 residues. Written as DNA, the CDR3 is TGCGCCAGCAGCCAAGTGTTGGGGCTCAGGTGGAGCAATCAGCCCCAGCATTTT. This encodes CASSQVLGLRWSNQPQHF.

This sequence joins TRBV6-5 and TRBJ2-2, with TRBD2 identical over 10 bases. CDR3 length: 15 amino acids. V shed 2 bases, J shed 6 bases, and the junction held 3 bases outside the gene matches. Germline-derived CDR1 and CDR2 are MNHEY and SVGAGI. The chain's CDR3 is CASSYGTSEAGELFF. The CDR3 DNA reads TGTGCCAGCAGTTACGGGACTAGCGAAGCCGGGGAGCTGTTTTTT.

The V and J genes are TRBV28 and TRBJ1-4; D remains unclear. This CDR3 is built from 13 residues. Germline V lookup: CDR1 MDHEN, CDR2 SYDVKM. Between the trimmed V and J ends, which lost 5 bases and 7 bases, there was a span of 11 bases. CDR3 protein: CASSVWAAEKLFF. DNA of the CDR3: TGTGCCAGCAGTGTTTGGGCCGCTGAAAAACTGTTTTTT.

This sequence joins TRBV5-4 and TRBJ2-7; possible D gene TRBD2, 6 bases. V lost 3 bases, J lost 0 bases, and 10 bases lay in between. This CDR3 comprises 14 residues. Germline V CDR1 and CDR2: SGHNT, YYREEE (reference sequence). CDR3 DNA sequence: TGTGCCAGCAGCTCGGGGACTTTCTCCTACGAGCAGTACTTC. Protein: CASSSGTFSYEQYF.

The V gene is TRBV21-1, the J gene TRBJ2-7; the tabulated D call, TRBD1, remains unverified against the DNA. TRBV21-1 is assigned pseudogene status. The CDR3 length is 15 residues. The CDR3 coding sequence is TGTGCCAGCAGCAACAAAGACAGGGGGCATGGGGAGCAGTACTTC. It translates to CASSNKDRGHGEQYF.

The J gene is TRBJ1-6, the V gene TRBV20-1, with 7 bases identical to TRBD1. Germline V gene sequence: CDR1 DFQATT, CDR2 SNEGSKA (reference sequence). J lost 4 bases, V lost 3 bases, and 6 bases had no gene match. CDR3 length: 15 residues. The CDR3 loop is CSASGTVDYNSPLHF. The CDR3 bases are TGCAGTGCTAGTGGGACAGTCGATTATAATTCACCCCTCCACTTT.

The chain employs TRBV19 and TRBJ2-7; TRBD1 matches 7 bases. The junction had 13 bases not matched to a gene; V was cut back by 4 bases and J by 7 bases. The V gene's germline CDR1 is LNHDA and CDR2 SQIVND (reference sequence). The CDR3 has 15 amino acids. The CDR3 sequence is CASSTPGQITQEQYF. Written as DNA, the CDR3 is TGTGCCAGTAGTACACCGGGACAGATCACTCAGGAGCAGTACTTC.

This rearrangement joins TRBV5-6 to TRBJ1-1; TRBD1 agrees at 7 bases. From germline, CDR1 is SGHDT and CDR2 YYEEEE. V shed 4 bases and J 3 bases; nucleotides not matched to a gene: 6. This CDR3 region has 14 residues. CDR3 nucleotides: TGTGCCAGCAGCAGATTCCAGGGGGACACTGAAGCTTTCTTT. It translates to CASSRFQGDTEAFF.

This sequence joins TRBV19 and TRBJ1-5, with D possibly TRBD1 on 5 matching bases. The CDR3 is 16 amino acids. Trimming took 6 bases from V and 6 from J, leaving 21 bases between them. From germline, CDR1 is LNHDA and CDR2 SQIVND (reference sequence). The CDR3 protein is CASSPTVLTGGQPQHF. The CDR3 DNA is TGTGCCAGTAGCCCGACAGTTCTAACCGGTGGTCAGCCCCAGCATTTT. Supplemented by reference TRBV19 and TRBJ1-5, the full variable domain reads DGGITQSPKYLFRKEGQNVTLSCEQNLNHDAMYWYRQDPGQGLRLIYYSQIVNDFQKGDIAEGYSVSREKKESFPLTVTSAQKNPTAFYLCASSPTVLTGGQPQHFGDGTRLSIL.

This chain joins TRBV19 and TRBJ2-7; D unclear. Trimming shortened V by 5 bases and J by 3 bases, and 11 bases separated the two germline ends. The CDR3 runs 13 residues. From germline, CDR1 is LNHDA and CDR2 SQIVND (reference sequence). CDR3 loop: CASSRGGDYEQYF. The CDR3 nucleotides read TGTGCCAGTAGTCGAGGCGGAGACTACGAGCAGTACTTC.

CDR3 residues: CASSLEGRVGETQYF. The CDR3 DNA follows: TGTGCCAGCAGCTTAGAGGGCAGGGTCGGCGAGACCCAGTACTTC. The chain employs TRBV13 and TRBJ2-5, with D perhaps matching TRBD1 (5 bases). The germline CDR1 and CDR2 sequences are PRHDT and FYEKMQ (reference sequence). Trimming removed 1 base at V and 5 bases at J, with 14 bases between. CDR3 length: 15 amino acids.

This clone was observed a single time. The V gene is TRBV6-5, the J gene TRBJ2-7, with 7 bases fitting TRBD1. Germline V CDR1 and CDR2: MNHEY, SVGAGI. V was clipped by 5 bases and J by 3 bases; unmatched bases: 4. The CDR3 extends over 13 amino acids. The CDR3: CASSTRDSYEQYF. The CDR3 nucleotides are TGTGCCAGCAGTACCCGGGACAGCTACGAGCAGTACTTC.

V is TRBV11-2 and J is TRBJ1-3; D is unresolved. Trimming took 6 bases from V and 4 from J, leaving 13 bases between them. CDR3 size: 14 residues. In germline, CDR1 is SGHAT, CDR2 FQNNGV. CDR3 loop: CASRVGLSGNTIYF. CDR3 bases: TGTGCCAGCAGAGTGGGCTTATCGGGAAACACCATATATTTT.

The V gene is TRBV4-3, the J gene TRBJ1-4; TRBD1 matches 8 bases. The J segment lost 7 bases and the V segment lost 2 bases, leaving 6 bases of the junction unmatched. Germline assignment: CDR1 LGHNA and CDR2 YSLEER. The CDR3 spans 15 residues. For the CDR3, the DNA is TGCGCCAGCAGCCAATTGGACAGGGCCGGTGAAAAACTGTTTTTT. The encoded protein is CASSQLDRAGEKLFF.

The chain links TRBV15 to TRBJ1-5; D is unresolved. CDR3 length: 16 residues. CDR1 is LNHNV, CDR2 YYDKDF, per germline (reference sequence). Trimming cost V 3 bases and J 2 bases, with 14 bases left between them. CDR3 sequence: CATSRSVVRGNQPQHF. DNA of the CDR3: TGTGCCACCAGCAGGAGCGTGGTTCGTGGCAATCAGCCCCAGCATTTT.

V and J are TRBV11-2 and TRBJ2-3; 8 bases match TRBD2. With 7 bases clipped from V and 5 bases from J, the junction kept 14 bases outside the gene matches. The germline gives CDR1 SGHAT, CDR2 FQNNGV. CDR3 size: 16 residues. The DNA of the CDR3 is TGTGCCAGCACCCCCTCCGCAATAGCGGGAAGAGATACGCAGTATTTT. This gives the protein CASTPSAIAGRDTQYF.

This clone was observed a few times. The rearrangement links TRBV28 to TRBJ1-5; the D is unclear. V was trimmed by 7 bases and J by 0 bases, leaving 22 bases between them. CDR3 length: 18 amino acids. In germline, CDR1 is MDHEN, CDR2 SYDVKM. The CDR3 loop is CASIPRIDKQNSNQPQHF. The CDR3 DNA is TGTGCCAGCATCCCCAGAATTGATAAACAGAATAGCAATCAGCCCCAGCATTTT.

The chain combines TRBV29-1 with TRBJ1-4, with D perhaps matching TRBD1 (6 bases). V lost 7 bases and J lost 8, with 17 bases in between. CDR1 is SQVTM and CDR2 is ANQGSEA in the germline V gene. This CDR3 comprises 13 residues. The CDR3 DNA reads as TGCAGCGGGAGTGGGGGCCCGGGGGAAAAACTGTTTTTT. The encoded protein is CSGSGGPGEKLFF.

The chain joins TRBV19 to TRBJ2-3; 10 bases map to TRBD2. Trimming took 5 bases from V and 0 from J; bases not matched to a gene: 2. There are 15 residues in the CDR3. CDR1 is LNHDA and CDR2 is SQIVND in the germline V gene (reference sequence). CDR3 nucleotide sequence: TGTGCCAGTAGTCCACTAGCGGGAAGCACAGATACGCAGTATTTT. Protein: CASSPLAGSTDTQYF.